Listed below are T cell receptor beta chains from one sample, sequenced in a study of blood T cell repertoires in COVID-19. Sequencing used immunoSEQ multiplex PCR; TCRdb keeps in-frame clones, though not all of them. The sample lists approximately 110,000 clones, approximately 84% seen once, with 1.5% to 1.8% in the top ten. Sample: peripheral blood. These receptors originate from a man in his fifties or sixties with acute or convalescent COVID-19. Both conserved end residues are trimmed from each CDR3. Fields, in order: clone size, J gene, V gene, CDR3 protein. Some rows mark clone size as missing; the rest say once, few, many or name a class of expanded clone.

-	TRBJ1-2	TRBV15	ATSRDRRVWGYT
once	TRBJ2-1	TRBV11-2	ASSPTPGVSYNEQF
-	TRBJ2-3	TRBV7-3	ASSSIAGGPLDTQY
-	TRBJ1-3	TRBV9	ASSLMGTGVKSGNTIY
-	TRBJ1-2	TRBV3-1/TRBV3-2	ASSQDRGRTYGYT
-	TRBJ1-2	TRBV11-2	ASSPGGFSKLYGYT
-	TRBJ2-7	TRBV3-1/TRBV3-2	ASSSPGEQY
-	TRBJ2-1	TRBV10-1	ASSEASPGLEQF
-	TRBJ2-7	TRBV7-2	ASSSGLAYYEQY
-	TRBJ1-1	TRBV5-4	ASSLQGADYTEAF
-	TRBJ2-5	TRBV15	ATSRNLQETQY
-	TRBJ1-2	TRBV25-1	ASSEDTGAYGYT
-	TRBJ2-5	TRBV24-1	ATSGGGEGEETQY
-	TRBJ1-4	TRBV6-1	ASSEAWRKLF
-	TRBJ1-1	TRBV28	ASRRQGGTEAF
few	TRBJ2-5	TRBV6-1	ASSEVDNVETQY
-	TRBJ1-1	TRBV5-1	ASSLDRTGVAF
-	TRBJ2-1	TRBV3-1/TRBV3-2	ASSQGGGTNSYNEQF
-	TRBJ1-6	TRBV5-6	ASSRTGNSPLH
few	TRBJ1-6	TRBV28	ASRPGLTSNSPLH
-	TRBJ2-3	TRBV30	AWSNDRAVDTQY
-	TRBJ1-2	TRBV6-4	ASNRIKPANYGYT
-	TRBJ1-5	TRBV10-2	ASRKGQNSNQPQH
-	TRBJ1-1	TRBV28	ASRVTGSGAEAF
few	TRBJ2-3	TRBV27	ASGALAASTDTQY
few	TRBJ1-1	TRBV13	ASSPLGVGADTEAF
-	TRBJ2-1	TRBV24-1	ATSDPDRASYNEQF
-	TRBJ1-3	TRBV5-4	ASSRGQGTGNTIY
-	TRBJ1-1	TRBV5-1	ASSLTANTEAF
-	TRBJ2-3	TRBV7-2	ASSFTGPTDTQY
-	TRBJ1-1	TRBV2	ASSEVAVNTEAF
few	TRBJ2-7	TRBV5-1	ASSLASGLSEQY
once	TRBJ2-1	TRBV6-5	ASSQDGVHEQF
-	TRBJ1-2	TRBV28	ASYSGTLANYGYT
-	TRBJ1-2	TRBV5-1	ASSLEPTGGNYGYT